Shown below are 17 T cell receptor beta chains from a single sample sequenced in a study of T cells in Graves' hyperthyroidism and ophthalmopathy (dated 2019 in TCRdb). Preparation of the library involved multiplex PCR. Sequencing relied on an Illumina HiSeq 2000. The TCR beta CDR3 regions were amplified from the RNA transcripts. A first-round RT-PCR of the TCR CDR3 used the HTBI primer set with the Qiagen OneStep RT-PCR kit. The public reads were quality trimmed at Q25 with fastp and then assembled into clones with MiXCR by TCRdb, keeping productive beta chains. Identical CDR3 proteins give one entry, which carries the most common genes and DNA. This sample holds approximately 410,000 distinct CDR3 sequences; about an eighth were observed only once. The ten largest clones represent around 5.3% of the sample. Sequencing was carried out using blood. The receptors here all came from a woman younger than 30 with Graves' hyperthyroidism.

This clonotype showed up just a few times. The chain combines TRBV5-1 with TRBJ2-3; 11 bases match TRBD1. This CDR3 has 16 residues. V dropped 4 bases and J dropped 5; count of bases not matched to a gene: 9. Germline assignment: CDR1 SGHRS and CDR2 YFSETQ. In DNA form, the CDR3 reads TGCGCCAGCAGCCCCACCGGGACAGGGGGTCGAGATACGCAGTATTTT. Amino acids: CASSPTGTGGRDTQYF.

This clonotype occurred many times. J is TRBJ2-5 and V is TRBV12-3 or TRBV12-4; 7 nucleotides match TRBD2. The CDR3 loop spans 12 amino acids. V gave up 8 bases and J gave up 1 base; unmatched junction bases: 1. The CDR3 sequence: CASREAQETQYF. The CDR3 DNA is TGTGCCAGCCGGGAGGCCCAAGAGACCCAGTACTTC.

In its sample, this clonotype was seen many times. The rearrangement joins TRBV6-1 to TRBJ2-5; D remains ambiguous. This CDR3 spans 14 amino acids. Germline V gives CDR1 MNHNS, CDR2 SASEGT. The CDR3 nucleotides are TGTGCAACCACGCTCGGCCGAACTAAAGAGACCCAGTACTTC. It translates to CATTLGRTKETQYF.

This clonotype was found many times. The chain couples TRBV28 to TRBJ1-1; TRBD1 might be the D (5 bases). Trimming shortened V by 11 bases and J by 4 bases, and 11 bases separated the two germline ends. Germline values: CDR1 MDHEN, CDR2 SYDVKM. CDR3 length: 11 amino acids. As DNA, the CDR3 is TGTGCCGCAACGAGGGGCACTGAAGCTTTCTTT. Its translation: CAATRGTEAFF.

This clonotype has ten or more counts. V and J are TRBV18 and TRBJ1-2, with 12 bases matching TRBD1. The CDR3 spans 16 residues. Germline V lookup: CDR1 KGHSH, CDR2 LQKENI. The J segment lost 7 bases and the V segment lost 0 bases, leaving 6 bases of the junction unmatched. DNA for the CDR3: TGTGCCAGCTCACCACCGTTCCGGGACAGGGGGCTTGGCTACACCTTC. Amino acids: CASSPPFRDRGLGYTF. Complete variable domain (other parts from reference TRBV18 and TRBJ1-2): NAGVMQNPRHLVRRRGQEARLRCSPMKGHSHVYWYRQLPEEGLKFMVYLQKENIIDESGMPKERFSAEFPKEGPSILRIQQVVRGDSAAYFCASSPPFRDRGLGYTFGSGTRLTVV.

The chain couples TRBV30 to TRBJ2-2, with 9 nucleotides matching TRBD2. CDR3 length equals 14 residues. The germline CDR1 and CDR2 sequences are GTSNPN and SVGIG (reference sequence). The ends lost 1 base at V and 5 bases at J; junction bases unmatched: 2. The CDR3 is CAWSGLAGTGELFF. CDR3 in DNA: TGTGCCTGGAGTGGGCTAGCGGGAACCGGGGAGCTGTTTTTT.

The chain is built from TRBV5-5 and TRBJ1-6; the D gene is possibly TRBD1 (5 bases). Germline-derived CDR1 and CDR2 are SGHKS and YYEKEE (reference sequence). V lost 4 bases, J lost 10 bases, and 21 bases lay in between. The CDR3 is made up of 16 amino acids. The CDR3 DNA follows: TGTGCCAGCAGCACGGGGGACTCCCGGGGGGTATCACCCCTCCACTTT. It encodes CASSTGDSRGVSPLHF.

The chain links TRBV4-2 to TRBJ2-4; 11 positions agree with TRBD2. The CDR3 extends over 18 amino acids. Germline V gives CDR1 LGHNA, CDR2 YNFKEQ. The V segment lost 0 bases and the J segment 4 bases; nucleotides outside the gene matches: 8. The CDR3 DNA follows: TGTGCCAGCAGCCAAGATCCGCCGGGACTAGCGGCTAAAAACATTCAGTACTTC. Protein sequence: CASSQDPPGLAAKNIQYF.

This clonotype occurred a few times. The V gene is TRBV28, the J gene TRBJ1-2; no definite D call. This CDR3 has 12 residues. Trimming took off 8 bases at V and 1 base at J, with 8 bases between the two ends. Germline values: CDR1 MDHEN, CDR2 SYDVKM. DNA for the CDR3: TGTGCCAGCGTTTCCGGTAACTATGGCTACACCTTC. Residues: CASVSGNYGYTF.

Many counts were recorded for this clonotype. The chain joins TRBV27 to TRBJ2-3, with D uncertain. The CDR3 has 16 residues. Between the trimmed V and J ends, which lost 2 bases and 5 bases, there was a span of 17 bases. Germline CDR1 is MNHEY and CDR2 is SMNVEV (reference sequence). The CDR3 sequence is CASSLASLPSRDTQYF. CDR3 bases: TGTGCCAGCAGTTTAGCTAGTCTGCCGAGCCGAGATACGCAGTATTTT.

This clonotype was counted many times. The chain links TRBV12-3 or TRBV12-4 to TRBJ1-3; D is uncertain. V lost 5 bases to trimming and J lost 2 bases, with 7 bases between them. This CDR3 has 13 amino acids. This chain's CDR3 is CASSPNAGNTIYF. The CDR3, as DNA: TGTGCCAGCAGTCCGAACGCTGGAAACACCATATATTTT.

This clonotype was counted a few times. This sequence joins TRBV18 and TRBJ2-6; the D is unclear. Trimming left V 0 bases short and J 0 bases short, with 3 bases between. This CDR3 has 15 amino acids. In germline, CDR1 is KGHSH, CDR2 LQKENI. The CDR3 loop reads CASSPPFSGANVLTF. DNA of the CDR3: TGTGCCAGCTCACCACCGTTCTCTGGGGCCAACGTCCTGACTTTC.

This clonotype was recorded many times. V gene TRBV5-5 combines with J gene TRBJ1-2; 7 positions agree with TRBD1. CDR3 length equals 16 residues. CDR1 is SGHKS and CDR2 is YYEKEE in the germline V gene (reference sequence). V shed 3 bases and J 0 bases; nucleotides not matched to a gene: 8. The chain's CDR3 is CASSSPGTVANYGYTF. The CDR3, as DNA: TGTGCCAGCAGCTCGCCCGGGACAGTAGCTAACTATGGCTACACCTTC.

The chain uses TRBV4-1 and TRBJ1-5; D might be TRBD1 (5 bases). Trimming removed 0 bases at V and 4 bases at J, with 10 bases between. The CDR3 runs 15 residues. Per germline, CDR1 MGHRA and CDR2 YSYEKL. CDR3 sequence reads: CASSQDWGGNQPQHF. CDR3 nucleotide sequence: TGCGCCAGCAGCCAAGATTGGGGGGGTAATCAGCCCCAGCATTTT.

This clonotype was counted ten times or more. The chain employs TRBV27 and TRBJ2-6, with a tentative D call TRBD1 (6 bases). CDR3 size: 18 residues. Germline V gives CDR1 MNHEY, CDR2 SMNVEV (reference sequence). Trimming shortened V by 3 bases and J by 3 bases, and 18 bases separated the two germline ends. CDR3 sequence reads: CASSFRRGGLNGANVLTF. CDR3 nucleotides: TGTGCCAGCAGTTTCAGGAGAGGGGGTTTGAATGGGGCCAACGTCCTGACTTTC.

This clonotype was picked up many times. The rearrangement links TRBV12-3 or TRBV12-4 to TRBJ2-2; D may be TRBD1 or TRBD2 (5 bases each). The CDR3 is 16 residues long. V lost 5 bases, J lost 4 bases, and 17 bases lay in between. This CDR3 is CASSPSGRSGTGELFF. CDR3 DNA: TGTGCCAGCAGTCCTTCGGGGCGCTCGGGCACCGGGGAGCTGTTTTTT.

On this clonotype itself: This clone may be a read error of a much larger clone one base away. The gene calls are TRBV20-1 and TRBJ2-3; possibly TRBD1 or TRBD2 for D (5 bases each). This CDR3 contains 14 residues. The ends were cut back, 2 bases at V and 8 bases at J, with 17 bases in the middle. CDR1 is DFQATT, CDR2 SNEGSKA, per germline (reference sequence). CDR3 loop: CSARRAGTPGTQYF. DNA of the CDR3: TGCAGTGCTAGACGGGCAGGGACCCCAGGTACGCAGTATTTT.